Listed here are 27 T cell receptor beta chains from one sample, sequenced in a study of blood T cell repertoires in COVID-19. Here immunoSEQ multiplex PCR was the method, and the copy in TCRdb shows in-frame clones only, minus some. Here the sample spans about 210,000 clones, around 80% being singletons. What was sequenced was peripheral blood. Every receptor here comes from an elderly woman with COVID-19, enrolled during active disease.

V and J are TRBV6-1 and TRBJ1-2, with D maybe TRBD1 (6 bases). The CDR3 has 17 residues. V dropped 4 bases and J dropped 4 bases, with 22 bases sitting between them. Germline V gene data show CDR1 as MNHNS and CDR2 as SASEGT. CDR3 nucleotides: TGTGCCAGCAGTGGTTCTGGTTTTTCGGACAGAGTCTATGGCTACACCTTC. Residues: CASSGSGFSDRVYGYTF.

This chain uses TRBV2 with TRBJ2-3; D unresolved. Trimming stripped 9 bases from V and 5 bases from J, with 12 bases between. Germline values: CDR1 SNHLY, CDR2 FYNNEI. This CDR3 comprises 12 residues. The CDR3 DNA reads as TGTGCCAGTACGGGTTTCGGAGATACGCAGTATTTT. It specifies CASTGFGDTQYF.

V usage is TRBV28 and J usage is TRBJ2-7; TRBD2 matches 7 bases. The germline V gene encodes CDR1 MDHEN and CDR2 SYDVKM. This CDR3 has 16 residues. V was pared by 6 bases and J by 7 bases, with 18 bases of the junction left unmatched. As DNA, the CDR3 is TGTGCCAGCAGCCTCGGTGGCGGGAGCTCCGTTGGGGAGCAGTACTTC. Translation: CASSLGGGSSVGEQYF.

J is TRBJ1-1 and V is TRBV15; tentative D call: TRBD1 (6 bases). The CDR3 is made up of 14 amino acids. The V end was cut by 4 bases, the J end by 2 bases, with 11 bases between. The germline CDR1 and CDR2 sequences are LNHNV and YYDKDF (reference sequence). The CDR3 here is CATSIRQANTEAFF. The CDR3, as DNA: TGTGCCACCAGCATAAGACAGGCCAACACTGAAGCTTTCTTT.

This clone was seen a single time. The genes are TRBV7-2 and TRBJ2-4, with a possible D match to TRBD2 (7 bases). Germline CDR1 is SGHTA and CDR2 is FQGNSA. CDR3 length equals 13 residues. V lost 5 bases to trimming and J lost 6 bases, with 11 bases between them. CDR3 residues: CASSIGGRNIQYF. In DNA form, the CDR3 reads TGTGCCAGCAGCATCGGGGGGCGAAACATTCAGTACTTC.

This clone was seen a handful of times. V and J are TRBV3-1 (or the pseudogene TRBV3-2) and TRBJ1-1; D gene ambiguous. CDR1 is LGHDT, CDR2 YNNKEL, per germline (reference sequence). CDR3 length: 13 amino acids. With 7 bases removed from V and 3 bases from J, the gap between germline ends came to 12 bases. CDR3 sequence (DNA): TGTGCCAGCACCCCCGGCGGTCACACTGAAGCTTTCTTT. Protein sequence: CASTPGGHTEAFF.

CDR3 protein: CASSVPGQKLFF. CDR3 nucleotide sequence: TGTGCCAGTAGTGTGCCAGGCCAAAAACTGTTTTTT. V is TRBV19 and J is TRBJ1-4; D remains ambiguous. Germline CDR1 reads LNHDA; CDR2 reads SQIVND (reference sequence). This CDR3 is 12 amino acids long. V was cut by 5 bases and J by 9 bases, with 10 bases left in between.

As DNA, the CDR3 is TGTGCCAGCAGCATAACGGACATCGGTAATTCACCCCTCCACTTT. Encoded protein: CASSITDIGNSPLHF. The genes are TRBV3-1 (or the pseudogene TRBV3-2) and TRBJ1-6, with a weak D call TRBD1 (5 bases). V dropped 5 bases and J dropped 6 bases, with 14 bases sitting between them. This CDR3 spans 15 amino acids. From germline, CDR1 is LGHDT and CDR2 YNNKEL (reference sequence).

The J gene is TRBJ1-1, the V gene TRBV27, with TRBD1 identical over 10 bases. The CDR3 covers 16 residues. CDR1 is MNHEY, CDR2 SMNVEV, per germline (reference sequence). Trimming took 2 bases from V and 4 from J; bases not matched to a gene: 7. The CDR3 DNA sequence: TGTGCCAGCAGTTTAGAGGGCTGGACAGGGGGCACTGAAGCTTTCTTT. It translates to CASSLEGWTGGTEAFF.

This chain links TRBV7-2 with TRBJ2-6; D is perhaps TRBD2 (6 bases). The CDR3 is 16 residues long. Germline V gene data show CDR1 as SGHTA and CDR2 as FQGNSA. Trimming stripped 1 base from V and 8 bases from J, with 15 bases between. The CDR3 DNA sequence: TGTGCCAGCAGCTTAGAGGAGGGTCTATGGACCAACGTCCTGACTTTC. Translation: CASSLEEGLWTNVLTF.

The rearrangement joins TRBV10-2 to TRBJ2-3, with TRBD1 matching 7 bases. Germline V gene data show CDR1 as WSHSY and CDR2 as SAAADI. The CDR3 has 18 amino acids. V trimming: 0 bases; J trimming: 2 bases; junction bases outside the gene matches: 11. This CDR3 reads CASSESKGRGLFTDTQYF. As DNA, the CDR3 is TGCGCCAGCAGTGAGTCGAAGGGTAGGGGGCTTTTCACAGATACGCAGTATTTT.

V usage is TRBV27 and J usage is TRBJ2-1; TRBD2 matches 10 bases. Germline V gene data show CDR1 as MNHEY and CDR2 as SMNVEV (reference sequence). J lost 4 bases, V lost 3 bases, and 6 bases had no gene match. The CDR3 covers 16 residues. CDR3 region: CASSLIAGGGYNEQFF. DNA of the CDR3: TGTGCCAGCAGTTTGATAGCGGGAGGAGGGTACAATGAGCAGTTCTTC.

The chain employs TRBV9 and TRBJ2-5; 8 bases are a match to TRBD1. The V segment lost 0 bases and the J segment 5 bases; nucleotides outside the gene matches: 12. The CDR3 totals 17 residues. Germline V gives CDR1 SGDLS, CDR2 YYNGEE. CDR3 loop: CASSVGAGGPRGETQYF. For the CDR3, the DNA is TGTGCCAGCAGCGTAGGGGCAGGGGGCCCCAGGGGGGAGACCCAGTACTTC.

About this clone: This sample includes further DNA sequences coding for the same CDR3. Here the CDR3 reads CASSVDRVGTEAFF. Written as DNA, the CDR3 is TGTGCCAGCAGTGTGGACAGGGTGGGAACTGAAGCTTTCTTT. The J gene is TRBJ1-1, the V gene TRBV2; 8 bases match TRBD1. The CDR3 is made up of 14 amino acids. V trimming: 4 bases; J trimming: 5 bases; junction bases outside the gene matches: 6. Germline V gene sequence: CDR1 SNHLY, CDR2 FYNNEI.

This clone was recorded only once. The V gene is TRBV5-1, the J gene TRBJ2-5, with 10 positions matching TRBD2. CDR1 is SGHRS, CDR2 YFSETQ, per germline. The V segment lost 4 bases and the J segment 5 bases; nucleotides outside the gene matches: 14. The CDR3 spans 17 residues. In DNA, the CDR3 is TGCGCCAGCAGCCACGGGACTAGCGACCCAAAGGTGGAGACCCAGTACTTC. Its protein is CASSHGTSDPKVETQYF.

This chain joins TRBV6-5 and TRBJ2-7; TRBD2 agrees at 11 bases. The CDR3 extends over 15 amino acids. With V trimmed by 5 bases and J by 4 bases, 7 bases remained unmatched. Germline CDR1 is MNHEY and CDR2 is SVGAGI. The CDR3 bases are TGTGCCAGCAGTCTAACTAGCGGGAGTGGGTACGAGCAGTACTTC. This gives the protein CASSLTSGSGYEQYF.

This clone occurred a few times. V is TRBV5-1 and J is TRBJ2-2, with 7 bases matching TRBD1. V trimming: 5 bases; J trimming: 2 bases; junction bases outside the gene matches: 9. The CDR3 is 16 amino acids. Germline V CDR1 and CDR2: SGHRS, YFSETQ. CDR3 region: CASSLNGDSNTGELFF. The CDR3 DNA reads TGCGCCAGCAGTCTCAACGGGGACAGTAACACCGGGGAGCTGTTTTTT.

The chain uses TRBV6-2 or TRBV6-3 and TRBJ1-5; D is unclear. Germline CDR1 reads MNHEY; CDR2 reads SVGEGT. CDR3 length: 14 residues. Trimming removed 1 base from V and 6 bases from J, with 10 bases in between. CDR3 in amino acids: CASSYLTRSQPQHF. The CDR3 DNA follows: TGTGCCAGCAGTTACTTGACCCGGAGTCAGCCCCAGCATTTT.

The sample holds many counts of this clone. The chain combines TRBV12-5 with TRBJ2-3, with D possibly TRBD1 on 6 matching bases. CDR3 length: 14 amino acids. With 5 bases removed from V and 2 bases from J, the gap between germline ends came to 11 bases. The germline CDR1 and CDR2 sequences are LGHNT and FRNRAP. Written as DNA, the CDR3 is TGTGCTAGTGGTCGGGGACAAAACACAGATACGCAGTATTTT. It codes for CASGRGQNTDTQYF.

The chain joins TRBV2 to TRBJ2-5; 10 bases fit TRBD1. Germline assignment: CDR1 SNHLY and CDR2 FYNNEI. This CDR3 comprises 14 residues. Unmatched junction bases numbered 2, after V lost 3 bases and J lost 4 bases. CDR3 loop: CASSDRDRGETQYF. The CDR3, as DNA: TGTGCCAGCAGTGACCGGGACAGGGGAGAGACCCAGTACTTC.

This chain's CDR3 is CASSFRLAPGELFF. CDR3 nucleotide sequence: TGTGCCAGCAGTTTTAGACTAGCCCCCGGGGAGCTGTTTTTT. V and J are TRBV6-6 and TRBJ2-2, with 7 bases lining up with TRBD2. Germline V CDR1 and CDR2: MNHNY, SVGAGI (reference sequence). The CDR3 length is 14 residues. Trimming at V came to 4 bases and at J to 6 bases, leaving 5 bases not matched to a gene.

This clone was seen a handful of times. The gene calls are TRBV12-3 or TRBV12-4 and TRBJ1-2; TRBD1 is a possible D gene (6 bases). The ends were cut back, 3 bases at V and 8 bases at J, with 10 bases in the middle. CDR3 length equals 12 residues. For the CDR3, the DNA is TGTGCCAGCAGTTTTGGTGGGGGCGGCTACACCTTC. Protein: CASSFGGGGYTF.

The chain carries TRBV5-1 and TRBJ2-7; 7 nucleotides line up with TRBD1. This CDR3 region has 16 residues. V gave up 0 bases and J gave up 3 bases; unmatched junction bases: 9. Germline CDR1 is SGHRS and CDR2 is YFSETQ. In DNA form, the CDR3 reads TGCGCCAGCAGCTTGGAGGCAGGGGGAGACGTCTACGAGCAGTACTTC. It codes for CASSLEAGGDVYEQYF.

The chain has TRBV4-1 and TRBJ2-7; possibly TRBD2 for D (6 bases). Per the germline V gene, CDR1 is MGHRA and CDR2 is YSYEKL. CDR3 size: 14 residues. V dropped 8 bases and J dropped 0 bases, with 14 bases sitting between them. CDR3 sequence reads: CASSLSGLSYEQYF. The CDR3 DNA reads TGCGCCAGCTCTCTTAGCGGACTCTCCTACGAGCAGTACTTC.

The V and J genes are TRBV28 and TRBJ2-7; D perhaps matches TRBD1 (6 bases). Germline V gives CDR1 MDHEN, CDR2 SYDVKM. This CDR3 is 12 amino acids long. The ends were cut back, 8 bases at V and 4 bases at J, with 12 bases in the middle. The CDR3 sequence: CASRVQGYEQYF. In nucleotides, the CDR3 is TGTGCCAGCCGAGTGCAGGGGTACGAGCAGTACTTC. The variable domain in full, completed from reference TRBV28 and TRBJ2-7, reads DVKVTQSSRYLVKRTGEKVFLECVQDMDHENMFWYRQDPGLGLRLIYFSYDVKMKEKGDIPEGYSVSREKKERFSLILESASTNQTSMYLCASRVQGYEQYFGPGTRLTVT.

This rearrangement joins TRBV9 to TRBJ2-7; D not resolved. This CDR3 has 15 amino acids. V was clipped by 0 bases and J by 3 bases, with 13 bases between them. Looked up from germline, CDR1 is SGDLS and CDR2 is YYNGEE. The DNA for the CDR3 is TGTGCCAGCAGCGTAGGTGAGCGAGCCTACTACGAGCAGTACTTC. Its translation is CASSVGERAYYEQYF.

In the case of this clone: Other DNA sequences of this sample code for an identical CDR3. The V gene is TRBV2, the J gene TRBJ2-1, with TRBD1 matching over 9 bases. The germline V gene encodes CDR1 SNHLY and CDR2 FYNNEI. The length of the CDR3 is 13 residues. The trim removed 6 bases at V and 4 bases at J, leaving 1 base unmatched. The CDR3 protein is CASSGTGYNEQFF. For the CDR3, the DNA is TGTGCCAGCAGCGGGACAGGGTACAATGAGCAGTTCTTC.